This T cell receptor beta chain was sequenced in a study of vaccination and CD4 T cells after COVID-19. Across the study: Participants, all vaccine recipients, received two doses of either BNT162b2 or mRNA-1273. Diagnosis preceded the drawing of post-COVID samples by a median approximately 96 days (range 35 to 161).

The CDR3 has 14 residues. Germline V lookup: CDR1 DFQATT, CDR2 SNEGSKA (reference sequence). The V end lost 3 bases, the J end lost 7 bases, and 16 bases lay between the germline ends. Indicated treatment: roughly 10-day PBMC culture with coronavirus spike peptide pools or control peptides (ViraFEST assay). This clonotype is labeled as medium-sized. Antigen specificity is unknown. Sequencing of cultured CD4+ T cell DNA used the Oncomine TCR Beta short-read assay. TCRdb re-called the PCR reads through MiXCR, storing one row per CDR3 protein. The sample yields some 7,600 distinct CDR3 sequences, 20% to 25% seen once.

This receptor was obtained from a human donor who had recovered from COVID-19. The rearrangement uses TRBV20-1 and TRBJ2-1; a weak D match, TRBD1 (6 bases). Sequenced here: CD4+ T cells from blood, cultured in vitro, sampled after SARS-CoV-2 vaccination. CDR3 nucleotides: TGCAGTGCTAGCGGCAGGGGCATCGAAAATGAGCAGTTCTTC. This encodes CSASGRGIENEQFF.